Following are 18 T cell receptor beta chains from one sample sequenced in a study of T cell changes during pregnancy in multiple sclerosis. TCRdb keeps only in-frame clones here, not all; method: immunoSEQ multiplex PCR. The table has around 500 clones, approximately 71% seen once. No antigen has been assigned to these receptors. What was sequenced was cultured CD4+ T cells. These receptor sequences come from a female patient with multiple sclerosis, enrolled in a pregnancy study. Some clones in this sample may be carry-over from other donors' samples.

This clone rates as medium-sized. The rearrangement links TRBV12-5 to TRBJ1-4, with D tentatively TRBD1 (5 bases). The ends were cut back, 5 bases at V and 4 bases at J, with 14 bases in the middle. Per the germline V gene, CDR1 is LGHNT and CDR2 is FRNRAP. The CDR3 is 15 amino acids. DNA of the CDR3: TGTGCTAGTGGTCCGCCGGGACCTAGTAATGAAAAACTGTTTTTT. Its protein product is CASGPPGPSNEKLFF.

This chain connects TRBV25-1 to TRBJ1-4, with D tentatively TRBD1 (5 bases). The CDR3 has 14 amino acids. Germline V gene sequence: CDR1 MGHDK, CDR2 SYGVNS. The V gene lost 3 bases and the J gene lost 3 bases, with 8 bases spanning the gap. This chain's CDR3 is CASSEQGSNEKLFF. The CDR3 nucleotides read TGTGCCAGCAGTGAGCAGGGTTCTAATGAAAAACTGTTTTTT.

This clone is deemed large. The chain carries TRBV9 and TRBJ1-2; D is ambiguous. The CDR3 has 13 amino acids. Germline V gene sequence: CDR1 SGDLS, CDR2 YYNGEE. The V and J ends lost 0 bases and 6 bases respectively, with 9 bases between them. This chain's CDR3 is CASSVVTGDGYTF. The CDR3 region has the DNA TGTGCCAGCAGCGTAGTGACTGGCGATGGCTACACCTTC.

This clone was counted a few times. The V and J genes are TRBV6-6 and TRBJ2-1, with 8 bases identical to TRBD2. Germline CDR1 MNHNY, CDR2 SVGAGI (reference sequence). The junction had 10 bases not matched to a gene; V was cut back by 8 bases and J by 4 bases. The CDR3 has 15 residues. The DNA of the CDR3 is TGTGCCAGCGGCGGGAGGACTAATCTTTACAATGAGCAGTTCTTC. Its protein is CASGGRTNLYNEQFF.

The V call is TRBV5-1, the J call TRBJ2-2; 10 nucleotides match TRBD2. Unmatched junction bases numbered 4, after V lost 5 bases and J lost 3 bases. The length of the CDR3 is 15 residues. Germline values: CDR1 SGHRS, CDR2 YFSETQ. CDR3 DNA: TGCGCCAGCAGGTACCTAGCGGGGGACACCGGGGAGCTGTTTTTT. It encodes CASRYLAGDTGELFF.

V gene TRBV12-5 combines with J gene TRBJ2-6; tentative D call: TRBD1 (5 bases). The CDR3 sequence is 17 residues long. The germline gives CDR1 LGHNT, CDR2 FRNRAP. V lost 5 bases, J lost 5 bases, and 19 bases lay in between. This CDR3 is CASGPQTGQSRANVLTF. As DNA, the CDR3 is TGTGCTAGTGGTCCTCAAACAGGACAAAGTCGGGCCAACGTCCTGACTTTC.

V usage is TRBV7-2 and J usage is TRBJ2-1, with D tentatively TRBD2 (5 bases). Trimming pared 5 bases from V and 10 bases from J, leaving 15 bases between. The CDR3 length is 13 residues. CDR1 SGHTA and CDR2 FQGNSA come from the germline V gene. This CDR3 is CASSPRRRLEQFF. The CDR3 region has the DNA TGTGCCAGCAGCCCTAGGCGGAGACTAGAGCAGTTCTTC.

The chain employs TRBV6-5 and TRBJ1-1, with D unresolved. V was shortened by 6 bases and J by 11 bases, with 16 bases between the two germline ends. Germline CDR1 is MNHEY and CDR2 is SVGAGI. The CDR3 loop spans 12 amino acids. In nucleotides, the CDR3 is TGTGCCAGCAGATTATCCCCATTGAAGGCTTTCTTT. Translation gives CASRLSPLKAFF.

This clone showed up just a few times. This chain links TRBV6-6 with TRBJ1-1; 7 nucleotides align to TRBD1. V lost 2 bases to trimming and J lost 5 bases; unmatched junction nucleotides: 5. The CDR3 is made up of 14 amino acids. The germline V gene has CDR1 MNHNY and CDR2 SVGAGI (reference sequence). The CDR3: CASSYRGRRTEAFF. CDR3 bases: TGTGCCAGCAGTTACAGGGGGCGAAGGACTGAAGCTTTCTTT.

This chain joins TRBV6-1 and TRBJ1-3; no reliable D call. Trimming stripped 1 base from V and 4 bases from J, with 14 bases between. CDR3 length: 16 amino acids. Germline loops: CDR1 MNHNS, CDR2 SASEGT. This CDR3 is CASSEGGRWEGNTIYF. Written as DNA, the CDR3 is TGTGCCAGCAGTGAAGGCGGCCGGTGGGAGGGAAACACCATATATTTT.

The chain recombines TRBV5-4 with TRBJ2-5; D perhaps matches TRBD2 (5 bases). Germline CDR1 is SGHNT and CDR2 is YYREEE (reference sequence). The CDR3 sequence is 15 residues long. V was pared by 4 bases and J by 5 bases, with 18 bases between. In DNA, the CDR3 is TGTGCCAGCAGCCAAGATCTGGGCCCGGGGGAGACCCAGTACTTC. As protein: CASSQDLGPGETQYF.

The rearrangement uses TRBV21-1 and TRBJ1-1. TRBV21-1 corresponds to a pseudogene. The CDR3 totals 16 residues. The CDR3 region has the DNA TGTGCCAGCGGGATTCCGTACTACACAATTCGCACTGAAGCTTTCTTT. Protein sequence: CASGIPYYTIRTEAFF.

Judged by abundance, this clone is hyperexpanded (1% or more). The chain has TRBV6-1 and TRBJ1-2; TRBD1 agrees at 10 bases. This CDR3 has 14 residues. Germline trimming cut 8 bases from V and 3 bases from J; bases unmatched to any gene: 6. Germline V gene sequence: CDR1 MNHNS, CDR2 SASEGT. The CDR3 DNA follows: TGTGCCAGCGTTAAGACAGGGGGCCACTATGGCTACACCTTC. As protein: CASVKTGGHYGYTF.

The chain carries TRBV11-3 and TRBJ2-3; weak D call: TRBD1 (8 bases). Germline CDR1 is SGHNT and CDR2 is YENEEA. V was trimmed by 3 bases and J by 2 bases, leaving 18 bases between them. The CDR3 extends over 17 amino acids. This chain's CDR3 is CASSFRQGRGYTDTQYF. CDR3 bases: TGTGCCAGCAGCTTCAGACAGGGGAGGGGATACACAGATACGCAGTATTTT. Based on the CDR3 plus reference TRBV11-3 and TRBJ2-3, the full variable domain is EAGVVQSPRYKIIEKKQPVAFWCNPISGHNTLYWYLQNLGQGPELLIRYENEEAVDDSQLPKDRFSAERLKGVDSTLKIQPAELGDSAVYLCASSFRQGRGYTDTQYFGPGTRLTVL.

A note on this clone: A far bigger clonotype differs at one base, so this is likely a read error. This sequence joins TRBV4-2 and TRBJ2-3, with 7 nucleotides matching TRBD1. Germline V gene data show CDR1 as LGHNA and CDR2 as YNFKEQ. The CDR3 totals 16 residues. The J segment lost 1 base and the V segment lost 2 bases, leaving 6 bases of the junction unmatched. The chain's CDR3 is CASSQTGAARTDTQYF. CDR3 DNA: TGTGCCAGCAGCCAAACAGGGGCAGCTCGCACAGATACGCAGTATTTT.

The chain uses TRBV5-1 and TRBJ1-1; 7 bases are a match to TRBD1. The V segment lost 2 bases and the J segment 4 bases; nucleotides outside the gene matches: 14. The CDR3 consists of 17 residues. Germline CDR1 is SGHRS and CDR2 is YFSETQ. The CDR3 sequence is CASSFPTATGSSTEAFF. The CDR3 DNA is TGCGCCAGCAGCTTCCCCACCGCGACAGGGTCGAGCACTGAAGCTTTCTTT.

Within the sample, this clone is large (0.1 to 1%). The rearrangement joins TRBV4-2 to TRBJ2-7, with TRBD1 identical over 8 bases. V lost 4 bases to trimming and J lost 3 bases; unmatched junction nucleotides: 5. This CDR3 is built from 14 residues. CDR1 and CDR2 (germline): LGHNA, YNFKEQ. The CDR3 loop reads CASSPVGQGYEQYF. The CDR3 DNA follows: TGTGCCAGCAGCCCGGTAGGACAGGGCTACGAGCAGTACTTC.

Note on this clone: At one end, the junction sequence differs from germline, possibly due to a read error. The chain carries TRBV2 and TRBJ1-4; possibly TRBD1 for D (5 bases). This CDR3 has 13 amino acids. CDR1 SNHLY and CDR2 FYNNEI come from the germline V gene. CDR3 DNA: TGTGCCAGCAGTCCTCCCTTCGACAGCCTGGAGAGTTTT. Protein product: CASSPPFDSLESF.